This TCR beta chain was found in a study of tumor-infiltrating lymphocytes in primary liver carcinoma. The overall study: Staging of the tumors gave T1-T3 N0M0, with widths of roughly 4 to 10 cm. Samples returned roughly 3.5 to 8 million productive TCRbeta reads, a yield that was similar across tissue types. Study findings and constraints: Significantly greater top-250-clone fractions characterized tumors relative to blood (p = 0.039). Only about 8-25% of top clones were detected in each of the five tumor regions.

Between the trimmed V and J ends, which lost 2 bases and 6 bases, there was a span of 19 bases. The CDR3 contains 16 residues. From germline, CDR1 is MNHEY and CDR2 SVGAGI. Scientists recovered RNA and DNA together from roughly 20-30 mg of unsorted bulk tissue. Researchers generated TCR beta cDNA from 500 to 600 ng of total RNA, relying on a constant-region primer. Generation of the TCR beta libraries relied on three nested multiplex PCR rounds using slightly modified ARM-PCR. Researchers ran the first two PCR rounds for roughly 11 cycles each with TRBV1-TRBV30 forward primers and a C-beta reverse primer. One entry per CDR3 protein, called by TCRdb with MiXCR from the multiplex PCR reads. This sample has 40,000 to 55,000 distinct CDR3 sequences, with 65% to 80% found just once. Comments on this clonotype: The antigen is unknown.

This clonotype originated in a man in his forties with primary liver carcinoma and hepatitis B virus infection. The sample was liver tumor tissue from sampling region 5. Subset: tumor region T5, tumor centre. The J gene is TRBJ1-2, the V gene TRBV6-5, with D possibly matching TRBD1 (6 bases). CDR3 residues: CASSYLRGGSENGYTF. The DNA of the CDR3 is TGTGCCAGCAGTTACCTGAGGGGGGGCAGTGAAAATGGCTACACCTTC.